The T cell receptor beta chain under discussion was sequenced for a study of beta chain features in type 1 diabetes. Study-level points and caveats: Cells with high TCR expression could be over-represented by cDNA sequencing.

This clone has just a few counts. No antigen is known for it. This CDR3 region has 13 residues. From germline, CDR1 is GTSNPN and CDR2 SVGIG (reference sequence). Trimming shortened V by 4 bases and J by 0 bases, and 7 bases separated the two germline ends. Via CD45RO/CCR7/CD25/CD127/CD95/CD27, cells of the CD4+ naive, central memory, regulatory and stem cell-like memory subsets were sorted. Sorted populations were all over 95% pure. Expressed TCRB transcripts were sequenced because the entire RNA isolate underwent reverse transcription. Sequenced by immunoSEQ multiplex PCR; TCRdb stores in-frame clones only, minus some. The sample contains roughly 370,000 clones, roughly 14% of which appear only once.

This sequence joins TRBV30 and TRBJ1-3; D is unclear. The sequenced material came from naive CD4+ T cells from blood. This TCR came from a man aged 25 to 40 in good health. CDR3 DNA: TGTGCCTGGACCAGGTACTCTGGAAACACCATATATTTT. This codes for CAWTRYSGNTIYF. Using reference TRBV30 and TRBJ1-3 for the parts outside the CDR3, the full variable domain is SQTIHQWPATLVQPVGSPLSLECTVEGTSNPNLYWYRQAAGRGLQLLFYSVGIGQISSEVPQNLSASRPQDRQFILSSKKLLLSDSGFYLCAWTRYSGNTIYFGEGSWLTVV.